This T cell receptor (beta chain) is drawn from a study of identical twins' blood T cells. This clonotype was observed a handful of times. What it binds is not known. Study-wide results and limits: Shared environment remains a possible cause of twin similarity. Twins shared about as many clonotypes as their cloneset sizes predicted. Even for out-of-frame TCRbeta, twins reportedly shared V gene usage much more than unrelated donors.

In the original processing: Each donor had about 95,000 to nearly 550,000 clonotypes. One entry per CDR3 protein results from TCRdb running MiXCR on the 5' RACE reads. Clone size and V and J calls follow TCRdb, not the original study. The repertoire includes 400,000 or so distinct CDR3 sequences, roughly 27% of them detected once, and roughly 5.5% sits in the top ten. The CDR3 is made up of 15 amino acids. Losses at the gene ends were 6 bases for V and 8 bases for J; bases not matched to a gene: 12. Per the germline V gene, CDR1 is KGHSH and CDR2 is LQKENI. The receptor's source is a woman between 18 and 50 years old in good health. The rearrangement links TRBV18 to TRBJ2-1, with TRBD2 matching over 8 bases. Sample: PBMCs. CDR3 amino acids: CASSPAGAQVDEQFF. The CDR3 nucleotides read TGTGCCAGCTCGCCAGCGGGAGCACAGGTGGATGAGCAGTTCTTC.